This is a list of T cell receptor beta chains from one sample in a study of OX40 agonist ivuxolimab in advanced cancers. Some clones are missing from TCRdb's copy, which holds only in-frame ones; the method was immunoSEQ multiplex PCR. Of 91,000 or so clones in the sample, under 90% were seen once. The material sequenced was CD4+ or CD8+ T cells sorted from blood, taken in a trial of the OX40 agonist ivuxolimab. The origin of the receptors is an adult with an advanced solid tumor such as melanoma, head and neck, liver or kidney cancer. Both conserved end residues are part of each CDR3. D genes are given only for firm matches. The size entry is marked missing in some rows and otherwise reads once, few, many or a size class.

J gene: TRBJ1-2; D gene: -; clone size: -; V gene: TRBV9; CDR3 protein: CASSRLGGRYGYTF; CDR3 DNA: TGTGCCAGCAGCCGTCTGGGGGGCCGCTATGGCTACACCTTC
J gene: TRBJ2-1; D gene: -; clone size: -; V gene: TRBV29-1; CDR3 protein: CSALRGSAGEQFF; CDR3 DNA: TGCAGCGCCCTAAGAGGGTCCGCTGGGGAGCAGTTCTTC
J gene: TRBJ1-5; D gene: -; clone size: -; V gene: TRBV28; CDR3 protein: CASRDLGNQPQHF; CDR3 DNA: TGTGCCAGCAGGGATCTCGGCAATCAGCCCCAGCATTTT
J gene: TRBJ2-1; D gene: -; clone size: -; V gene: TRBV27; CDR3 protein: CASSQFTPRNEQFF; CDR3 DNA: TGTGCCAGCAGTCAGTTCACTCCCCGGAATGAGCAGTTCTTC
J gene: TRBJ2-1; D gene: -; clone size: once; V gene: TRBV7-9; CDR3 protein: CASSTGSSYNEQFF; CDR3 DNA: TGTGCCAGCAGCACCGGGAGTTCCTACAATGAGCAGTTCTTC
J gene: TRBJ2-5; D gene: -; clone size: -; V gene: TRBV19; CDR3 protein: CASSMSYQETQYF; CDR3 DNA: TGTGCCAGTAGTATGAGTTACCAAGAGACCCAGTACTTC
J gene: TRBJ1-5; D gene: -; clone size: -; V gene: TRBV2; CDR3 protein: CASSGTARDQPQHF; CDR3 DNA: TGTGCCAGCAGTGGGACAGCCAGAGATCAGCCCCAGCATTTT
J gene: TRBJ2-1; D gene: -; clone size: -; V gene: TRBV6-6; CDR3 protein: CASSYGGPTYNEQFF; CDR3 DNA: TGTGCCAGCAGTTACGGCGGGCCTACCTACAATGAGCAGTTCTTC
J gene: TRBJ1-5; D gene: -; clone size: few; V gene: TRBV30; CDR3 protein: CAWSRQDNQPQHF; CDR3 DNA: TGTGCCTGGAGTAGACAGGACAATCAGCCCCAGCATTTT
J gene: TRBJ1-4; D gene: -; clone size: -; V gene: TRBV19; CDR3 protein: CASSLGRTNEKLFF; CDR3 DNA: TGTGCCAGTAGTTTAGGACGGACGAATGAAAAACTGTTTTTT
J gene: TRBJ2-1; D gene: -; clone size: few; V gene: TRBV5-1; CDR3 protein: CASSLYDPVLFF; CDR3 DNA: TGCGCCAGCAGCTTGTATGACCCCGTTCTGTTCTTC
J gene: TRBJ1-1; D gene: TRBD1; clone size: -; V gene: TRBV19; CDR3 protein: CASSMITGARTEAFF; CDR3 DNA: TGTGCCAGTAGTATGATCACAGGGGCCAGAACTGAAGCTTTCTTT
J gene: TRBJ2-3; D gene: -; clone size: -; V gene: TRBV5-1; CDR3 protein: CASSFLLGTDTQYF; CDR3 DNA: TGCGCCAGCAGCTTTTTGCTGGGCACAGATACGCAGTATTTT
J gene: TRBJ2-5; D gene: -; clone size: -; V gene: TRBV30; CDR3 protein: CAWSGIAIGQETQYF; CDR3 DNA: TGTGCCTGGAGCGGTATAGCGATAGGGCAAGAGACCCAGTACTTC
J gene: TRBJ2-5; D gene: -; clone size: -; V gene: TRBV7-9; CDR3 protein: CASSLAVHQETQYF; CDR3 DNA: TGTGCCAGCAGCTTAGCGGTCCACCAAGAGACCCAGTACTTC
J gene: TRBJ1-1; D gene: -; clone size: -; V gene: TRBV28; CDR3 protein: CASRLMNTEAFF; CDR3 DNA: TGTGCCAGCAGACTAATGAACACTGAAGCTTTCTTT